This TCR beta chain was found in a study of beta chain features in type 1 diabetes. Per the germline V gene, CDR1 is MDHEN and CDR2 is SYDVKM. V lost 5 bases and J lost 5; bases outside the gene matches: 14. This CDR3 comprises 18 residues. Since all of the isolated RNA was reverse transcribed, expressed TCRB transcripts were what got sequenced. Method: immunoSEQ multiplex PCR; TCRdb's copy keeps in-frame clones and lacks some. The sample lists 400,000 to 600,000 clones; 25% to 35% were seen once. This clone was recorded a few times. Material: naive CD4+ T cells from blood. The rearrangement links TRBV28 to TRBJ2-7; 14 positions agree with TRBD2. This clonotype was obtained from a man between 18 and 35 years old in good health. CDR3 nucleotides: TGTGCCAGCAGTCCCTACGGACTAGCGGGAGGCCCTCTACACGAGCAGTACTTC. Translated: CASSPYGLAGGPLHEQYF.